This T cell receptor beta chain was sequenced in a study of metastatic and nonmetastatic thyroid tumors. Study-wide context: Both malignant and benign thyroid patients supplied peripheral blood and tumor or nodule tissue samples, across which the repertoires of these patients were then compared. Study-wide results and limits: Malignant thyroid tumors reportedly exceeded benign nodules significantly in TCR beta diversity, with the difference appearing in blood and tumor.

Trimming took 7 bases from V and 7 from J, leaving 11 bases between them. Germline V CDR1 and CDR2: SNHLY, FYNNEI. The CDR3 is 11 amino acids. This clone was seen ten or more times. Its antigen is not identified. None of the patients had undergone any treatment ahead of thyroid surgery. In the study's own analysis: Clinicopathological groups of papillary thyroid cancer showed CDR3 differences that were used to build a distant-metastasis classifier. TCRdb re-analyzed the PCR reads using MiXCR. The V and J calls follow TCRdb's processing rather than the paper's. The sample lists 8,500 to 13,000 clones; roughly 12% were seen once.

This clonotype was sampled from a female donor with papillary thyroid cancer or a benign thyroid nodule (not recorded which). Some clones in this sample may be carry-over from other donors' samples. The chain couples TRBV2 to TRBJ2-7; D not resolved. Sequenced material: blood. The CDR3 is CASTSSWEQYF. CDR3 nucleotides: TGTGCCAGCACATCATCTTGGGAGCAGTACTTC. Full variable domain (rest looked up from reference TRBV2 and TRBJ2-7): EPEVTQTPSHQVTQMGQEVILRCVPISNHLYFYWYRQILGQKVEFLVSFYNNEISEKSEIFDDQFSVERPDGSNFTLKIRSTKLEDSAMYFCASTSSWEQYFGPGTRLTVT.